The 27 T cell receptor beta chains given below trace back to one sample, sequenced in a study of T cell changes during pregnancy in multiple sclerosis. This table comes from immunoSEQ multiplex PCR, and its TCRdb copy is limited to in-frame clones, with some not included. The sample has around 62,000 clones, 93% seen once. This sample comprised CD8+ T cells from peripheral blood mononuclear cells, obtained in the second trimester of pregnancy. The receptors derive from a female donor with multiple sclerosis, enrolled in a pregnancy study.

The rearrangement links TRBV7-2 to TRBJ1-5, with D perhaps matching TRBD1 (5 bases). This CDR3 spans 15 amino acids. V lost 2 bases to trimming and J lost 4 bases, with 12 bases between them. Germline assignment: CDR1 SGHTA and CDR2 FQGNSA. In nucleotides, the CDR3 is TGTGCCAGCAGCTTATCGGTTCAGGGTAATCAGCCCCAGCATTTT. It specifies CASSLSVQGNQPQHF.

The V gene is TRBV19, the J gene TRBJ1-5; D uncertain. The CDR3 has 14 amino acids. Trimming left V 2 bases short and J 6 bases short, with 11 bases between. The germline V gene encodes CDR1 LNHDA and CDR2 SQIVND (reference sequence). CDR3 in amino acids: CASSITTGSQPQHF. CDR3 DNA: TGTGCCAGTAGTATAACGACGGGGAGTCAGCCCCAGCATTTT.

This clone showed up just a few times. The rearrangement uses TRBV9 and TRBJ1-4; possibly TRBD1 for D (6 bases). This CDR3 is 15 amino acids long. The germline V and J ends were trimmed by 0 bases and 7 bases, with 13 bases remaining between them. Germline V gene sequence: CDR1 SGDLS, CDR2 YYNGEE. CDR3 sequence (DNA): TGTGCCAGCAGCGTAGGCGGGGGCATCGGTGAAAAACTGTTTTTT. The encoded protein is CASSVGGGIGEKLFF. The whole variable domain, remainder taken from reference TRBV9 and TRBJ1-4, is DSGVTQTPKHLITATGQRVTLRCSPRSGDLSVYWYQQSLDQGLQFLIQYYNGEERAKGNILERFSAQQFPDLHSELNLSSLELGDSALYFCASSVGGGIGEKLFFGSGTQLSVL.

This clone has only one observation. The chain combines TRBV7-2 with TRBJ2-7; 7 positions match TRBD1. The CDR3 sequence is 16 residues long. Germline-derived CDR1 and CDR2 are SGHTA and FQGNSA. Germline trimming cut 1 base from V and 2 bases from J; bases unmatched to any gene: 8. CDR3 amino acids: CASSLVTGASAYEQYF. As DNA, the CDR3 is TGTGCCAGCAGCTTAGTTACAGGGGCAAGTGCCTACGAGCAGTACTTC.

This chain connects TRBV7-3 to TRBJ1-5; TRBD1 aligns across 11 bases. V gave up 4 bases and J gave up 4 bases; unmatched junction bases: 15. Germline V gives CDR1 SGHTA, CDR2 FQGTGA. CDR3 length: 19 residues. The CDR3, as DNA: TGTGCCAGCAGCTCGCGGACAGGGGGCACGCGTACCCGTAATCAGCCCCAGCATTTT. Translated: CASSSRTGGTRTRNQPQHF.

This chain uses TRBV7-2 with TRBJ1-2; no clear D gene. Looked up from germline, CDR1 is SGHTA and CDR2 is FQGNSA. Between the trimmed V and J ends, which lost 2 bases and 6 bases, there was a span of 16 bases. The CDR3 spans 15 residues. Here the CDR3 reads CASSLNIVTGDGYTF. In nucleotides, the CDR3 is TGTGCCAGCAGCTTAAATATCGTCACTGGAGATGGCTACACCTTC. Drawing the rest from reference TRBV7-2 and TRBJ1-2, the complete variable domain is GAGVSQSPSNKVTEKGKDVELRCDPISGHTALYWYRQSLGQGLEFLIYFQGNSAPDKSGLPSDRFSAERTGGSVSTLTIQRTQQEDSAVYLCASSLNIVTGDGYTFGSGTRLTVV.

CDR3 sequence (DNA): TGTGCCAGCAGCCCAAATGTGGGGACTAGCGGAGGCACAGATACGCAGTATTTT. This encodes CASSPNVGTSGGTDTQYF. The rearrangement joins TRBV7-9 to TRBJ2-3; 11 nucleotides match TRBD2. The ends lost 5 bases at V and 1 base at J; junction bases unmatched: 11. This CDR3 contains 18 residues. Germline-derived CDR1 and CDR2 are SEHNR and FQNEAQ (reference sequence).

This sequence joins TRBV27 and TRBJ2-7; D might be TRBD2 (7 bases). The ends were cut back, 5 bases at V and 6 bases at J, with 17 bases in the middle. This CDR3 spans 14 amino acids. The germline CDR1 and CDR2 sequences are MNHEY and SMNVEV (reference sequence). CDR3 DNA: TGTGCCAGCAGTAAAGGGGGGGTTACAAGCGAGCAGTACTTC. Its translation: CASSKGGVTSEQYF.

The CDR3 DNA sequence: TGTGCCAGCAGTTTATGGGGGGGCAAGGTGGAAAAACTGTTTTTT. This codes for CASSLWGGKVEKLFF. The chain combines TRBV27 with TRBJ1-4, with a tentative D call TRBD1 (6 bases). The CDR3 runs to 15 residues. In germline, CDR1 is MNHEY, CDR2 SMNVEV (reference sequence). V was shortened by 1 base and J by 8 bases, with 14 bases between the two germline ends.

The rearrangement joins TRBV7-8 to TRBJ2-1; D uncertain. The CDR3 is 11 residues long. Germline assignment: CDR1 SGHVS and CDR2 FQNEAQ. V lost 5 bases and J lost 8, with 7 bases in between. This CDR3 reads CASSPSDEQFF. The CDR3 DNA reads TGTGCCAGCAGCCCTAGTGATGAGCAGTTCTTC.

V gene TRBV4-3 combines with J gene TRBJ1-2, with D hard to call. Germline V CDR1 and CDR2: LGHNA, YSLEER. There are 15 residues in the CDR3. With 1 base removed from V and 8 bases from J, the gap between germline ends came to 17 bases. Here the CDR3 DNA reads TGCGCCAGCAGCCAAGGACGGGAGGTTTTTGGAGGCTACACCTTC. This encodes CASSQGREVFGGYTF.

CDR3 in DNA: TGTGCCACCAGCACGGACAGACCAAACACTGAAGCTTTCTTT. Translation: CATSTDRPNTEAFF. The chain couples TRBV15 to TRBJ1-1; D is perhaps TRBD1 (6 bases). V dropped 4 bases and J dropped 2 bases, with 11 bases sitting between them. Germline values: CDR1 LNHNV, CDR2 YYDKDF (reference sequence). The CDR3 runs 14 residues. Complete variable domain (other parts from reference TRBV15 and TRBJ1-1): DAMVIQNPRYQVTQFGKPVTLSCSQTLNHNVMYWYQQKSSQAPKLLFHYYDKDFNNEADTPDNFQSRRPNTSFCFLDIRSPGLGDTAMYLCATSTDRPNTEAFFGQGTRLTVV.

The chain combines TRBV7-6 with TRBJ1-1; no definite D call. V shed 1 base and J shed 6 bases, with 12 bases lying between them. Per germline, CDR1 SGHVS and CDR2 FNYEAQ. CDR3 length: 14 amino acids. The CDR3 DNA reads TGTGCCAGCAGCTTAGGGGCGTTACGTTCTGAAGCTTTCTTT. Encoded protein: CASSLGALRSEAFF.

The chain has TRBV6-1 and TRBJ2-4; TRBD1 matches 7 bases. The V and J ends lost 0 bases and 3 bases, in that order; junction bases with no gene match: 5. Germline CDR1 is MNHNS and CDR2 is SASEGT. This CDR3 is built from 16 residues. The CDR3 sequence: CASSEAGGRVKNIQYF. CDR3 DNA: TGTGCCAGCAGTGAAGCAGGGGGCAGGGTCAAAAACATTCAGTACTTC.

The chain uses TRBV27 and TRBJ2-7; 15 bases match TRBD2. J gave up 2 bases and V 4 bases, and 3 bases lay outside the gene matches. This CDR3 is built from 16 residues. Germline assignment: CDR1 MNHEY and CDR2 SMNVEV (reference sequence). The CDR3 is CASSWGLAGGTYEQYF. The CDR3 DNA is TGTGCCAGCAGTTGGGGACTAGCGGGAGGTACCTACGAGCAGTACTTC.

The rearrangement joins TRBV27 to TRBJ2-1; 10 positions match TRBD2. The germline V gene encodes CDR1 MNHEY and CDR2 SMNVEV (reference sequence). J lost 6 bases, V lost 7 bases, and 0 bases had no gene match. CDR3 length equals 12 residues. Here the CDR3 DNA reads TGTGCCAGCATAGCGGGAGGCAATGAGCAGTTCTTC. Translation gives CASIAGGNEQFF.

The gene calls are TRBV4-1 and TRBJ2-7; a possible D gene is TRBD2 (6 bases). This CDR3 contains 15 residues. V shed 6 bases and J shed 2 bases, with 17 bases lying between them. The V gene's germline CDR1 is MGHRA and CDR2 YSYEKL. CDR3 in amino acids: CASRFQAGGTYEQYF. CDR3 coding DNA: TGCGCCAGCAGGTTTCAAGCGGGTGGGACCTACGAGCAGTACTTC.

The genes are TRBV27 and TRBJ1-4, with unresolved D. Germline CDR1 MNHEY, CDR2 SMNVEV (reference sequence). V lost 4 bases, J lost 4 bases, and 7 bases lay in between. The CDR3 runs 13 residues. Here the CDR3 reads CASSWRYNEKLFF. Here the CDR3 DNA reads TGTGCCAGCAGTTGGCGGTATAATGAAAAACTGTTTTTT.

The chain joins TRBV11-2 to TRBJ2-1; 13 nucleotides align to TRBD2. V shed 6 bases, J shed 6 bases, and the junction held 8 bases outside the gene matches. The CDR3 extends over 16 amino acids. Germline-derived CDR1 and CDR2 are SGHAT and FQNNGV. Here the CDR3 DNA reads TGTGCCAGCAGTTGGACTAGCGGGAGCTCTGTCAATGAGCAGTTCTTC. Translation gives CASSWTSGSSVNEQFF.

This chain uses TRBV27 with TRBJ2-1, with D perhaps matching TRBD2 (6 bases). Trimming took off 4 bases at V and 9 bases at J, with 16 bases between the two ends. Germline loops: CDR1 MNHEY, CDR2 SMNVEV (reference sequence). CDR3 length: 14 amino acids. CDR3 sequence (DNA): TGTGCCAGCAGTTGGAAGATAGCGGAGGGTGAGCAGTTCTTC. Protein sequence: CASSWKIAEGEQFF.

This chain uses TRBV18 with TRBJ1-2; D is perhaps TRBD1 (5 bases). This CDR3 is built from 12 residues. Per the germline V gene, CDR1 is KGHSH and CDR2 is LQKENI. V was trimmed by 7 bases and J by 4 bases, leaving 10 bases between them. CDR3 DNA: TGTGCCAGCTTCGGGACTGCCTATGGCTACACCTTC. Protein sequence: CASFGTAYGYTF.

V usage is TRBV19 and J usage is TRBJ2-2, with 11 bases aligning to TRBD2. CDR1 is LNHDA, CDR2 SQIVND, per germline (reference sequence). Trimming took 4 bases from V and 6 from J; bases not matched to a gene: 7. This CDR3 has 16 amino acids. Here the CDR3 reads CASSTLSGRAAGELFF. The CDR3 DNA reads as TGTGCCAGTAGTACACTTAGCGGGAGGGCCGCCGGGGAGCTGTTTTTT.

The V call is TRBV7-9, the J call TRBJ1-1; tentatively, D is TRBD1 (5 bases). Germline CDR1 SEHNR, CDR2 FQNEAQ (reference sequence). V lost 5 bases and J 11 bases, leaving 15 bases between the germline ends. The CDR3 sequence is 12 residues long. This CDR3 reads CASSPDSQWAFF. CDR3 nucleotide sequence: TGTGCCAGCAGCCCCGACAGTCAATGGGCTTTCTTT.

This clone has a single count. This chain joins TRBV5-6 and TRBJ2-5, with 8 bases aligning to TRBD2. CDR3 length: 15 residues. Germline CDR1 is SGHDT and CDR2 is YYEEEE. Unmatched junction bases numbered 5, after V lost 0 bases and J lost 4 bases. CDR3 residues: CASSLAGLAGETQYF. The CDR3 DNA reads TGTGCCAGCAGCTTGGCCGGCCTAGCGGGAGAGACCCAGTACTTC. Complete variable domain (other parts from reference TRBV5-6 and TRBJ2-5): DAGVTQSPTHLIKTRGQQVTLRCSPKSGHDTVSWYQQALGQGPQFIFQYYEEEERQRGNFPDRFSGHQFPNYSSELNVNALLLGDSALYLCASSLAGLAGETQYFGPGTRLLVL.

The V call is TRBV19, the J call TRBJ2-7; D is possibly TRBD2 (6 bases). Trimming took off 7 bases at V and 4 bases at J, with 14 bases between the two ends. Germline CDR1 and CDR2: LNHDA and SQIVND (reference sequence). CDR3 length: 13 amino acids. The CDR3 DNA reads TGTGCCAGTAACGACGGGACTCCATACGAGCAGTACTTC. It encodes CASNDGTPYEQYF.

V and J are TRBV11-2 and TRBJ1-1; 8 bases are a match to TRBD1. V gave up 5 bases and J gave up 4 bases; unmatched junction bases: 15. Germline CDR1 SGHAT, CDR2 FQNNGV. This CDR3 is 17 amino acids long. The CDR3 loop reads CASSLLRTGSDGTEAFF. CDR3 DNA: TGTGCCAGCAGCCTACTCCGGACAGGGTCGGATGGCACTGAAGCTTTCTTT.

This chain connects TRBV9 to TRBJ2-2; 8 bases fit TRBD2. Per germline, CDR1 SGDLS and CDR2 YYNGEE. This CDR3 has 16 residues. J lost 7 bases, V lost 0 bases, and 8 bases had no gene match. The CDR3 sequence: CASSVDGGAFNGELFF. The DNA of the CDR3 is TGTGCCAGCAGCGTAGACGGGGGGGCCTTCAACGGGGAGCTGTTTTTT.